The T cell receptor beta chain described here comes from a study of T-cell reconstitution after alpha-beta-depleted transplantation in children (dated by TCRdb to 2016 to 2018). For the wider study: T-cell immune reconstitution after TCRalphabeta/CD19-depleted allogeneic hematopoietic cell transplantation in children was quantitatively tracked in the study by means of TCR repertoire profiling. Study-wide findings and limitations: The apparently early recovery of alphabetaT-cell counts about two months after transplant reportedly depended on only several hundred rapidly expanded clones that came from non-depleted graft cells. In some patients, high TCRbeta diversity at day 60 was attributed to recipient T cells and intrathymic progenitors that had survived conditioning. The frequencies of hyperexpanded clones fell over the following months, and after one year, T-cell counts and TCRbeta diversity were mostly attributed to newly produced T cells.

Worth noting for this clonotype: This clone's antigen is unknown. Per-nucleotide qualities are absent, and no much larger clonotype sits a single base away.

Read against the paper, the sample's treatment or condition label means: allogeneic hematopoietic cell transplantation with graft depleted of TCRalphabeta T cells and CD19 B cells. The transplant recipients were children given TCRalphabeta/CD19-depleted allogeneic hematopoietic cell grafts. The library was prepared using PCR. The instrument was an Illumina HiSeq 2500. TCR libraries were prepared with molecular barcoding, using unique molecular identifiers to normalize TCRbeta repertoire quantification. TCRdb applied fastp at Q25 and MiXCR to the public reads, then kept only in-frame beta chains. Rows are combined by CDR3 protein, so each entry shows the most common genes and DNA. For this sample the table gives about 580,000 distinct CDR3 sequences, of which 25% to 30% were detected only once. About 35% of the sample comes from the top ten. The sample consisted of PBMCs, taken before TCRalphabeta/CD19-depleted stem cell transplant. The clonotype was recovered from a boy under three years old with Wiskott-Aldrich syndrome, due to receive a stem cell transplant.

Here the CDR3 is given as CSATGPTGYDEQFF. The nucleotide sequence reads TGCAGTGCAACCGGGCCCACCGGGTATGATGAGCAGTTCTTC. The sequence joins TRBV20-1 to TRBJ2-1; the D gene identity is not certain. According to the germline V gene (reference sequence), CDR1 reads DFQATT and CDR2 reads SNEGSKA. From cysteine to phenylalanine, the CDR3 is 14 amino acids long. CDR3 DNA is the only sequence kept; it has 42 bases, read in frame from the first base. V sheds 6 bases and J sheds 8 bases, leaving 20 bases between their ends.